The entry below gives a single T cell receptor beta chain sequence along with its context. Antigen unknown. The sample is drawn from a study of CD8 T cells in ankylosing spondylitis. Study conclusions and caveats: In ankylosing spondylitis patients, matched synovial fluid reportedly showed significant enrichment of disease-linked clones.

Trimming cost V 4 bases and J 9 bases; bases outside gene matches: 2. This CDR3 has 12 amino acids. Germline CDR1 SEHNR, CDR2 FQNEAQ (reference sequence). MiXCR was run by TCRdb on the 5' RACE reads, yielding one entry per CDR3 protein. The repertoire consists of approximately 150,000 distinct CDR3 sequences, with 9.8% occurring once and the leading ten covering over 12%. V gene TRBV7-9 combines with J gene TRBJ2-4; TRBD1 matches 8 bases. The origin of this receptor is a female donor with ankylosing spondylitis or in good health (not recorded which). Specimen: blood, either unsorted or a sorted T cell fraction (not recorded which). The CDR3 region has the DNA TGTGCCAGCAGCTCAGGGGGCGGCATTCAGTACTTC. It encodes CASSSGGGIQYF.